These 20 T cell receptor beta chains came from one sample sequenced in a study of metastatic and nonmetastatic thyroid tumors (TCRdb year 2020). Before undergoing thyroid surgery, none of the patients had been given any kind of treatment. The method was PCR. Instrument used: Illumina HiSeq 4000. TCRdb redid the processing of the public reads, applying fastp at Q25 and MiXCR, and retained in-frame beta chains. Present in this sample are over 70,000 clones, roughly 18% of which were seen just once. The leading ten clones occupy roughly 13% of the sample. Specimen: blood. Receptors originate from a female donor with papillary thyroid cancer or a benign thyroid nodule (not recorded which). Some clones in this sample may be carry-over from other donors' samples.

The CDR3 nucleotides read TGTGCCAGCAGTCTGGGGGAATTGGGCGAGCAGTACTTC. Residues: CASSLGELGEQYF. This chain connects TRBV27 to TRBJ2-7; either TRBD1 or TRBD2 may supply D (5 bases each). The CDR3 spans 13 residues. Trimming took 5 bases from V and 6 from J, leaving 14 bases between them. Per the germline V gene, CDR1 is MNHEY and CDR2 is SMNVEV (reference sequence).

This clone was found many times. The rearrangement links TRBV24-1 to TRBJ1-5; TRBD1 is a possible D gene (5 bases). The CDR3 has 16 amino acids. V lost 4 bases and J 3 bases, leaving 15 bases between the germline ends. Germline V CDR1 and CDR2: KGHDR, SFDVKD. The CDR3 DNA reads TGTGCCACCAGTGACCCCACTTGGGGGGACAATCAGCCCCAGCATTTT. This sequence encodes CATSDPTWGDNQPQHF.

This clone has at least ten counts. The chain carries TRBV2 and TRBJ2-3; a possible D gene is TRBD2 (5 bases). This CDR3 comprises 15 residues. The V end lost 6 bases, the J end lost 2 bases, and 15 bases lay between the germline ends. Germline CDR1 reads SNHLY; CDR2 reads FYNNEI. The CDR3 DNA reads TGTGCCAGCAGCCAACTTGCTAGCCCCACAGATACGCAGTATTTT. This sequence encodes CASSQLASPTDTQYF.

The chain uses TRBV7-6 and TRBJ2-7; D is ambiguous. V lost 2 bases to trimming and J lost 6 bases, with 17 bases between them. This CDR3 comprises 15 residues. The germline CDR1 and CDR2 sequences are SGHVS and FNYEAQ. CDR3 protein: CASSLLTDMRGEQYF. The DNA for the CDR3 is TGTGCCAGCAGCTTACTTACAGACATGCGAGGCGAGCAGTACTTC.

The CDR3 spells CASSLIDYEQYF. CDR3 nucleotides: TGTGCCAGCAGCTTGATCGACTACGAGCAGTACTTC. The chain uses TRBV5-6 and TRBJ2-7; no firm D call. The germline V gene has CDR1 SGHDT and CDR2 YYEEEE. V lost 1 base and J lost 3, with 5 bases in between. The CDR3 covers 12 residues. The full variable domain, completed using reference TRBV5-6 and TRBJ2-7, is DAGVTQSPTHLIKTRGQQVTLRCSPKSGHDTVSWYQQALGQGPQFIFQYYEEEERQRGNFPDRFSGHQFPNYSSELNVNALLLGDSALYLCASSLIDYEQYFGPGTRLTVT.

This clone was seen repeatedly, ten times or more. This sequence joins TRBV11-1 and TRBJ2-1; 12 bases match TRBD2. The CDR3 covers 16 residues. Germline loops: CDR1 SGHAT, CDR2 FQDESV (reference sequence). V lost 4 bases to trimming and J lost 4 bases; unmatched junction nucleotides: 5. The CDR3 DNA reads TGTGCCAGCAGCTCTAGCGGGAGGGGTTTTTACAATGAGCAGTTCTTC. Its protein product is CASSSSGRGFYNEQFF.

The chain is built from TRBV6-1 and TRBJ2-7; possibly TRBD2 for D (6 bases). Germline V CDR1 and CDR2: MNHNS, SASEGT. V dropped 3 bases and J dropped 7 bases, with 19 bases sitting between them. The CDR3 extends over 15 amino acids. CDR3 DNA: TGTGCCAGCAGTGACGGGACTTTGGACCTTGGTGAGCAGTACTTC. The encoded protein is CASSDGTLDLGEQYF.

This clone was recorded many times. The rearrangement joins TRBV27 to TRBJ2-7, with 8 bases aligning to TRBD1. This CDR3 has 14 residues. V lost 5 bases, J lost 2 bases, and 5 bases stayed unmatched. In germline, CDR1 is MNHEY, CDR2 SMNVEV (reference sequence). The CDR3 DNA sequence: TGTGCCAGCAGTGGAAGGGACAGGACCTACGAGCAGTACTTC. Translating gives CASSGRDRTYEQYF.

This clone was seen at least ten times. The rearrangement joins TRBV24-1 to TRBJ2-2, with 7 bases that match TRBD1. The CDR3 has 15 residues. The germline CDR1 and CDR2 sequences are KGHDR and SFDVKD. Germline trimming cut 3 bases from V and 4 bases from J; bases unmatched to any gene: 4. CDR3 sequence reads: CATSDLRDSTGELFF. In nucleotides, the CDR3 is TGTGCCACCAGTGATCTCCGGGACAGCACCGGGGAGCTGTTTTTT.

This chain links TRBV6-2 or TRBV6-3 with TRBJ2-7; TRBD1 matches at 8 bases. Germline values: CDR1 MNHEY, CDR2 SVGEGT. Unmatched junction bases numbered 11, after V lost 4 bases and J lost 3 bases. The CDR3 loop spans 16 amino acids. The CDR3 region is CASSSISTGTGYEQYF. The CDR3 bases are TGTGCCAGCAGTTCCATCTCAACCGGGACAGGCTACGAGCAGTACTTC.

This clone was recorded many times. The missing conserved phenylalanine or tryptophan at the end of this CDR3 makes a read error likely. The chain uses TRBV11-2 and TRBJ2-1; TRBD2 might be the D (7 bases). From germline, CDR1 is SGHAT and CDR2 FQNNGV. The CDR3 contains 16 residues. V lost 4 bases and J lost 6, with 19 bases in between. CDR3 in DNA: TGTGCCAGCAGCTCTCAGGCGGGGGCTCTGACCAATGAGCAGTTCCTC. This translates into CASSSQAGALTNEQFL.

The rearrangement links TRBV28 to TRBJ1-1; tentative D call: TRBD1 (6 bases). The CDR3 sequence is 14 residues long. V lost 2 bases to trimming and J lost 3 bases, with 10 bases between them. Germline V lookup: CDR1 MDHEN, CDR2 SYDVKM. The CDR3, as DNA: TGTGCCAGCAGTTTACAGGGGTCGGACACTGAAGCTTTCTTT. Protein: CASSLQGSDTEAFF.

This sequence joins TRBV20-1 and TRBJ1-1; D is perhaps TRBD1 (5 bases). The CDR3 has 13 residues. Trimming took off 3 bases at V and 5 bases at J, with 13 bases between the two ends. Germline V gene sequence: CDR1 DFQATT, CDR2 SNEGSKA (reference sequence). The CDR3 reads CSASLERGTEAFF. In nucleotides, the CDR3 is TGCAGTGCTAGTTTAGAGCGGGGGACTGAAGCTTTCTTT.

The chain links TRBV11-2 to TRBJ1-6; D is unresolved. There are 11 residues in the CDR3. Trimming removed 1 base at V and 11 bases at J, with 3 bases between. CDR1 is SGHAT, CDR2 FQNNGV, per germline. CDR3 loop: CASSLGPPLHF. In DNA, the CDR3 is TGTGCCAGCAGCTTAGGGCCACCCCTCCACTTT.

This clone was seen many times. This chain connects TRBV12-3 or TRBV12-4 to TRBJ1-4, with no clear D. The ends were cut back, 1 base at V and 7 bases at J, with 4 bases in the middle. The CDR3 loop spans 12 amino acids. CDR3 region: CASSLETEKLFF. The CDR3 coding sequence is TGTGCCAGCAGTTTAGAGACTGAAAAACTGTTTTTT.

Ten or more counts support this clone. The CDR3 region is CASSRSGTGDSPLHF. The CDR3 nucleotides are TGTGCCAGCAGCCGCTCTGGGACAGGGGATTCACCCCTCCACTTT. This chain connects TRBV6-1 to TRBJ1-6, with 10 bases identical to TRBD1. CDR1 is MNHNS and CDR2 is SASEGT in the germline V gene. The trim removed 6 bases at V and 8 bases at J, leaving 7 bases unmatched. The CDR3 is 15 amino acids.

This clone has a count of ten or more. This chain joins TRBV5-1 and TRBJ1-1; D gene unclear. Trimming cost V 0 bases and J 5 bases, with 8 bases left between them. The CDR3 runs 13 residues. Germline V gene sequence: CDR1 SGHRS, CDR2 YFSETQ. CDR3 nucleotide sequence: TGCGCCAGCAGCTTGGTAAAGGGAACTGAAGCTTTCTTT. Its translation is CASSLVKGTEAFF.

This clone was recorded at least ten times. The V call is TRBV19, the J call TRBJ2-4; no firm D call. Trimming cost V 6 bases and J 1 base, with 13 bases left between them. CDR1 and CDR2 (germline): LNHDA, SQIVND (reference sequence). This CDR3 is 15 amino acids long. Here the CDR3 reads CASSQFPVAKNIQYF. The CDR3 DNA reads TGTGCCAGTAGCCAATTCCCGGTGGCCAAAAACATTCAGTACTTC.

This clone was detected many times. This chain uses TRBV27 with TRBJ1-1; D ambiguous. The CDR3 has 13 amino acids. The V gene lost 5 bases and the J gene lost 3 bases, with 10 bases spanning the gap. CDR1 is MNHEY, CDR2 SMNVEV, per germline (reference sequence). The DNA of the CDR3 is TGTGCCAGCAGTCTCGGAGGCGACACTGAAGCTTTCTTT. It yields the protein CASSLGGDTEAFF.

The rearrangement uses TRBV20-1 and TRBJ1-2, with D possibly TRBD1 on 5 matching bases. Trimming left V 6 bases short and J 0 bases short, with 17 bases between. Germline CDR1 is DFQATT and CDR2 is SNEGSKA (reference sequence). CDR3 length equals 15 residues. CDR3: CSARMRDPSNYGYTF. DNA of the CDR3: TGCAGTGCCCGCATGCGGGACCCCTCTAACTATGGCTACACCTTC.